Listed below are T cell receptor beta chains from one sample, sequenced in a study of lymphopenia after photon versus proton radiotherapy. Produced via immunoSEQ multiplex PCR; TCRdb's table is partial and in-frame only. The data contain around 24,000 clones, around four fifths of them seen just once; the ten biggest clones take up approximately 3.7%. The material was peripheral blood, obtained from a patient treated with photon-based radiotherapy. These receptors originate from a woman between 45 and 60 years old with pancreatic cancer. CDR3s include the opening cysteine and the closing phenylalanine or tryptophan. The D gene is left open where the match is weak. Size is omitted from some rows. Given values are once, few, many or a class for expanded clones.

J: TRBJ2-3
D: TRBD2
V: TRBV9
size: NA
DNA: TGTGCCAGCAGCGTAGAAGGGGGACTAGCGGGAGTTAGCGCAGATACGCAGTATTTT
CDR3: CASSVEGGLAGVSADTQYF

J: TRBJ2-1
D: NA
V: TRBV9
size: NA
DNA: TGTGCCAGCGGGAGGGGGAGCTATGAGCAGTTCTTC
CDR3: CASGRGSYEQFF

J: TRBJ2-2
D: NA
V: TRBV19
size: NA
DNA: TGTGCCAGTAGCCCCTTCGAGACAGTGAACACCGGGGAGCTGTTTTTT
CDR3: CASSPFETVNTGELFF

J: TRBJ2-3
D: TRBD2
V: TRBV5-8
size: few
DNA: TGTGCCAGCAGCTTGGAAACTAGCGGGACAGATACGCAGTATTTT
CDR3: CASSLETSGTDTQYF

J: TRBJ1-3
D: TRBD1
V: TRBV10-3
size: NA
DNA: TGTGCCATCAGCGCCGGGACAGGGTCTAGCTCTGGAAACACCATATATTTT
CDR3: CAISAGTGSSSGNTIYF

J: TRBJ2-1
D: NA
V: TRBV7-9
size: NA
DNA: TGTGCCAGCAGGGCCTACAATGAGCAGTTCTTC
CDR3: CASRAYNEQFF

J: TRBJ2-5
D: TRBD2
V: TRBV2
size: NA
DNA: TGTGCCAGCAAAGTAGCGGGAGCTTTAGAGACCCAGTACTTC
CDR3: CASKVAGALETQYF

J: TRBJ1-2
D: NA
V: TRBV5-5
size: NA
DNA: TGTGCCAGCAACAGCCCCCTCGAGGGGGAGTTCTATGGCTACACCTTC
CDR3: CASNSPLEGEFYGYTF

J: TRBJ1-5
D: TRBD1
V: TRBV15
size: once
DNA: TGTGCCACCAGCAGGGACAGGGGTGAGCCCCAGCATTTT
CDR3: CATSRDRGEPQHF

J: TRBJ2-6
D: TRBD2
V: TRBV28
size: NA
DNA: TGTGCCAGCAGTCTACCGGGGGGGTCCCCCGTCTTAGGGGCCAACGTCCTGACTTTC
CDR3: CASSLPGGSPVLGANVLTF

J: TRBJ2-2
D: TRBD2
V: TRBV10-3
size: NA
DNA: TGTGCCATCAGTGAGGGACTAGCGGGAGGGGAGCTGTTTTTT
CDR3: CAISEGLAGGELFF

J: TRBJ2-7
D: TRBD1
V: TRBV18
size: NA
DNA: TGTGCCAGCTCACCCAGACAGGGGAGCTCCTACGAGCAGTACTTC
CDR3: CASSPRQGSSYEQYF

J: TRBJ2-1
D: NA
V: TRBV9
size: NA
DNA: TGTGCCAGCAGCGTAGAGGGACCCCCGCCCTACAATGAGCAGTTCTTC
CDR3: CASSVEGPPPYNEQFF

J: TRBJ1-1
D: NA
V: TRBV5-8
size: few
DNA: TGTGCCAGCAGCCCCCCTTCATGGCCTGAAGCTTTCTTT
CDR3: CASSPPSWPEAFF

J: TRBJ2-7
D: NA
V: TRBV2
size: NA
DNA: TGTGCCAGTACGAGGGGCTACGAGCAGTACTTC
CDR3: CASTRGYEQYF

J: TRBJ1-1
D: NA
V: TRBV14
size: NA
DNA: TGTGCCAGCAGCCCTCAAGTCGGGAGAATGAACACTGAAGCTTTCTTT
CDR3: CASSPQVGRMNTEAFF

J: TRBJ1-1
D: NA
V: TRBV19
size: NA
DNA: TGTGCCAGTAGTATACTAGGGATCGGAGGAGCTTTCTTT
CDR3: CASSILGIGGAFF

J: TRBJ2-7
D: TRBD1
V: TRBV6-5
size: NA
DNA: TGTGCCAGCAGCGCCCTGGGACAGGGGTCGTTAGAGCAGTACTTC
CDR3: CASSALGQGSLEQYF

J: TRBJ2-7
D: NA
V: TRBV9
size: NA
DNA: TGTGCCAGCAGCCCCCGGGGGCGGGAGCACGACGAGCAGTACTTC
CDR3: CASSPRGREHDEQYF

J: TRBJ2-5
D: NA
V: TRBV7-3
size: few
DNA: TGTGCCAGCAGCTTAACTCCGGGGCAAGAGACCCAGTACTTC
CDR3: CASSLTPGQETQYF

J: TRBJ1-6
D: NA
V: TRBV30
size: NA
DNA: TGTGCCTCCTCCGAGAGGGCAGGAGAACCCCTCCACTTT
CDR3: CASSERAGEPLHF

J: TRBJ2-7
D: TRBD2
V: TRBV6-1
size: NA
DNA: TGTGCCAGCAGCCCGACTAGCGGGGGGACCTACGAGCAGTACTTC
CDR3: CASSPTSGGTYEQYF

J: TRBJ1-1
D: NA
V: TRBV18
size: NA
DNA: TGTGCCAGCTCACCACGACCGACAGAAGAAGCTTTCTTT
CDR3: CASSPRPTEEAFF

J: TRBJ1-1
D: NA
V: TRBV14
size: NA
DNA: TGTGCCAGCAGCCATTTGACAGGTGAAGCTTTCTTT
CDR3: CASSHLTGEAFF

J: TRBJ2-1
D: TRBD2
V: TRBV7-9
size: NA
DNA: TGTGCCAGCAGCTTAGGAGGGGCGGGAGGACCTTACAATGAGCAGTTCTTC
CDR3: CASSLGGAGGPYNEQFF

J: TRBJ2-5
D: NA
V: TRBV7-2
size: NA
DNA: TGTGCCAGCAGCTTCCGGGTTGAGACCCAGTACTTC
CDR3: CASSFRVETQYF

J: TRBJ1-5
D: NA
V: TRBV19
size: few
DNA: TGTGCCAGTAGTCGGTATTTTGATCAGCCCCAGCATTTT
CDR3: CASSRYFDQPQHF

J: TRBJ2-7
D: NA
V: TRBV4-3
size: few
DNA: TGCGCCAGCAGCCAAGCGGGGGATTACGAGCAGTACTTC
CDR3: CASSQAGDYEQYF

J: TRBJ2-7
D: NA
V: TRBV7-2
size: NA
DNA: TGTGCCAGCAGCCCCCCAGGGCTAGCCTACTACGAGCAGTACTTC
CDR3: CASSPPGLAYYEQYF

J: TRBJ1-4
D: NA
V: TRBV7-2
size: NA
DNA: TGTGCCAGCAGCTCAGATCTCGCGGAAAAACTGTTTTTT
CDR3: CASSSDLAEKLFF

J: TRBJ2-1
D: NA
V: TRBV15
size: NA
DNA: TGTGCCACCATGGCCGGGAGTTCCTACAATGAGCAGTTCTTC
CDR3: CATMAGSSYNEQFF

J: TRBJ2-3
D: NA
V: TRBV7-3
size: NA
DNA: TGTGCCAGCAGCCCCTCCCGGGAGCGTCTGAAGGGGGATACGCAGTATTTT
CDR3: CASSPSRERLKGDTQYF

J: TRBJ1-2
D: NA
V: TRBV29-1
size: NA
DNA: TGCAGCGTTGGGGGTAAGAACTATGGCTACACCTTC
CDR3: CSVGGKNYGYTF

J: TRBJ1-4
D: TRBD1
V: TRBV5-1
size: NA
DNA: TGCGCCAGCAGCTGGGGGGACAGCGATTTGGGAAAACTGTTTTTT
CDR3: CASSWGDSDLGKLFF

J: TRBJ2-7
D: NA
V: TRBV30
size: NA
DNA: TGTGCCGGAGGGACAGAGGGTGGCTACGAGCAGTACTTC
CDR3: CAGGTEGGYEQYF

J: TRBJ1-2
D: NA
V: TRBV7-9
size: few
DNA: TGTGCCAGCAGCCCTAGCCACTCGACCTATGGCTACACCTTC
CDR3: CASSPSHSTYGYTF

J: TRBJ1-5
D: NA
V: TRBV29-1
size: NA
DNA: TGCAGCGTTGGAGGTAGCAATCAGCCCCAGCATTTT
CDR3: CSVGGSNQPQHF

J: TRBJ2-2
D: NA
V: TRBV7-3
size: NA
DNA: TGTGCCAGCAGCTCCCGCTTGGGGGCGGGAGCGAACACCGGGGAGCTGTTTTTT
CDR3: CASSSRLGAGANTGELFF

J: TRBJ2-3
D: TRBD2
V: TRBV29-1
size: NA
DNA: TGCAGCGTCCGAAGATTGGGACTAGCGGGAGGTGCTAGCACAGATACGCAGTATTTT
CDR3: CSVRRLGLAGGASTDTQYF

J: TRBJ2-3
D: TRBD2
V: TRBV9
size: NA
DNA: TGTGCCAGCAGCGTAGCCAGCGGGAGTGGATTTGATACGCAGTATTTT
CDR3: CASSVASGSGFDTQYF

J: TRBJ2-3
D: NA
V: TRBV30
size: NA
DNA: TGTGCCTGGAGTCGTAGCGGATGGGGCACAGATACGCAGTATTTT
CDR3: CAWSRSGWGTDTQYF

J: TRBJ2-3
D: TRBD1
V: TRBV28
size: NA
DNA: TGTGCCAGCAGTTCTGCTACAGGGGGCACAGATACGCAGTATTTT
CDR3: CASSSATGGTDTQYF

J: TRBJ2-1
D: NA
V: TRBV7-2
size: NA
DNA: TGTGCCAGCAGCCTCAGGGTGTATGAGCAGTTCTTC
CDR3: CASSLRVYEQFF

J: TRBJ1-4
D: NA
V: TRBV15
size: NA
DNA: TGTGCCACCAGCACAGCTGGGACGGTGAGGACTAATGAAAAACTGTTTTTT
CDR3: CATSTAGTVRTNEKLFF

J: TRBJ2-5
D: NA
V: TRBV19
size: NA
DNA: TGTGCCAGTAGTTTCGGGTTGACGGGTGGGGAGACCCAGTACTTC
CDR3: CASSFGLTGGETQYF

J: TRBJ2-2
D: NA
V: TRBV6-6
size: NA
DNA: TGTGCCAGCAGTCCTAGAACCAACACCGGGGAGCTGTTTTTT
CDR3: CASSPRTNTGELFF

J: TRBJ2-7
D: NA
V: TRBV6-5
size: NA
DNA: TGTGCCAGCAGTTACGGGGGCAGGGGCGCCTACTACGAGCAGTACTTC
CDR3: CASSYGGRGAYYEQYF

J: TRBJ2-1
D: TRBD2
V: TRBV2
size: NA
DNA: TGTGCCAGCAGAACGGGACTAGCGGGAGGCAATGAGCAGTTCTTC
CDR3: CASRTGLAGGNEQFF

J: TRBJ2-1
D: TRBD2
V: TRBV4-1
size: NA
DNA: TGCGCCAGCAGCCAAGAAGAGACTAGCGGGAGGTGGGAGCAGTTCTTC
CDR3: CASSQEETSGRWEQFF

J: TRBJ1-1
D: TRBD1
V: TRBV28
size: NA
DNA: TGTGCCAGCAGTTTGGGGACAGGGGGCGGGTACACTGAAGCTTTCTTT
CDR3: CASSLGTGGGYTEAFF

J: TRBJ2-1
D: TRBD2
V: TRBV13
size: NA
DNA: TGTGCCAGCAGCTTCATGAGCGGGAGTACGCGGGAGCAGTTCTTC
CDR3: CASSFMSGSTREQFF

J: TRBJ1-3
D: NA
V: TRBV30
size: NA
DNA: TGTGCCTGGAGTGGTTTAGGGGGTTGGTCTGGAAACACCATATATTTT
CDR3: CAWSGLGGWSGNTIYF

J: TRBJ1-4
D: NA
V: TRBV19
size: NA
DNA: TGTGCCAGTAGAGGGGCCGGACTGTTTTTT
CDR3: CASRGAGLFF

J: TRBJ2-5
D: NA
V: TRBV19
size: NA
DNA: TGTGCCAGTAGTACAACCGGGACGGTTAAGTCCCAGTACTTC
CDR3: CASSTTGTVKSQYF

J: TRBJ1-2
D: NA
V: TRBV30
size: NA
DNA: TGTGCCTGGAGTCTTGGGGCCGCCACAATTCTCTATGGCTACACCTTC
CDR3: CAWSLGAATILYGYTF

J: TRBJ2-1
D: NA
V: TRBV10-3
size: NA
DNA: TGTGCCATCAGTGAGTCGGGGAGGGGGAGGGCCGATGAGCAGTTCTTC
CDR3: CAISESGRGRADEQFF

J: TRBJ2-1
D: TRBD1
V: TRBV4-3
size: NA
DNA: TGCGCCAGCAGCCAAGATCGAGGGACAGGGGTTTACAATGAGCAGTTCTTC
CDR3: CASSQDRGTGVYNEQFF

J: TRBJ2-1
D: NA
V: TRBV15
size: NA
DNA: TGTGCCACCAGCAAAGGGCGGGACTCCTACAATGAGCAGTTCTTC
CDR3: CATSKGRDSYNEQFF

J: TRBJ2-7
D: NA
V: TRBV18
size: once
DNA: TGTGCCAGCTCACCACGGGGCTCCTACGAGCAGTACTTC
CDR3: CASSPRGSYEQYF